Listed here are 14 T cell receptor beta chains from one sample, sequenced in a study of identical twins. TCRdb analysed the 5' RACE reads with MiXCR anew, one entry per CDR3 protein. The sample yields about 240,000 distinct CDR3 sequences, roughly 13% seen once. This same sample was also taken into another study, of yellow fever vaccine responses in identical twins.

Sequenced: memory (CD45RO+) T cells sorted from blood. Receptors were obtained from a young woman in good health.

The gene calls are TRBV20-1 and TRBJ2-7; 10 bases match TRBD2. J lost 5 bases, V lost 7 bases, and 11 bases had no gene match. Germline lookup yields CDR1 DFQATT and CDR2 SNEGSKA (reference sequence). The CDR3 consists of 14 residues. The CDR3 is CSGNPGLANDEQYF. CDR3 coding DNA: TGCAGTGGTAATCCGGGACTAGCGAACGACGAGCAGTACTTC.

The V gene is TRBV30, the J gene TRBJ1-1; D is uncertain. V shed 0 bases and J shed 1 base, with 12 bases lying between them. This CDR3 contains 15 residues. Germline values: CDR1 GTSNPN, CDR2 SVGIG (reference sequence). The CDR3 DNA sequence: TGTGCCTGGAGTGTTAGAGGGTTCTCGAACACTGAAGCTTTCTTT. Protein sequence: CAWSVRGFSNTEAFF. Drawing the rest from reference TRBV30 and TRBJ1-1, the complete variable domain is SQTIHQWPATLVQPVGSPLSLECTVEGTSNPNLYWYRQAAGRGLQLLFYSVGIGQISSEVPQNLSASRPQDRQFILSSKKLLLSDSGFYLCAWSVRGFSNTEAFFGQGTRLTVV.

In this sample, this clonotype turned up a few times. The chain carries TRBV16 and TRBJ1-2; possible D gene TRBD1, 6 bases. Germline V gene data show CDR1 as KGHSY and CDR2 as FQNENV. The CDR3 covers 14 residues. Trimming left V 3 bases short and J 4 bases short, with 12 bases between. CDR3 loop: CASSQSGTPYGYTF. The CDR3 DNA reads TGTGCCAGCAGCCAGTCCGGGACACCCTATGGCTACACCTTC.

This clonotype was found a few times. This rearrangement joins TRBV5-1 to TRBJ1-1; TRBD1 matches 10 bases. V lost 2 bases, J lost 1 base, and 5 bases stayed unmatched. Germline V gene data show CDR1 as SGHRS and CDR2 as YFSETQ. The CDR3 is 16 amino acids. The CDR3 DNA reads TGCGCCAGCAGCTTAGACAGGGGGCCTGGGAACACTGAAGCTTTCTTT. This translates into CASSLDRGPGNTEAFF.

V and J are TRBV20-1 and TRBJ1-1; TRBD1 agrees at 9 bases. Germline values: CDR1 DFQATT, CDR2 SNEGSKA (reference sequence). This CDR3 spans 12 amino acids. The J segment lost 4 bases and the V segment lost 5 bases, leaving 2 bases of the junction unmatched. In nucleotides, the CDR3 is TGCAGTGCTCAGACAGGGGGCACTGAAGCTTTCTTT. It is translated as CSAQTGGTEAFF.

This clonotype has more than one count but fewer than ten. The CDR3 DNA is TGTGCCAGCAGCTTCCGACTTGACAGACAAGGGGAGCAGTACTTC. Translation gives CASSFRLDRQGEQYF. V gene TRBV7-2 combines with J gene TRBJ2-7, with a tentative D call TRBD1 (5 bases). CDR3 length: 15 amino acids. Germline values: CDR1 SGHTA, CDR2 FQGNSA. With 3 bases removed from V and 7 bases from J, the gap between germline ends came to 19 bases.

This clonotype was counted a few times. The chain couples TRBV27 to TRBJ1-5; TRBD1 agrees at 7 bases. CDR3 length: 17 residues. The ends lost 5 bases at V and 2 bases at J; junction bases unmatched: 12. Germline V gene lookup returns CDR1 MNHEY and CDR2 SMNVEV (reference sequence). The chain's CDR3 is CASSNKLLTGGNQPQHF. The CDR3 nucleotides are TGTGCCAGCAGTAACAAACTCCTTACAGGGGGCAATCAGCCCCAGCATTTT.

This clonotype showed up just a few times. The chain is built from TRBV2 and TRBJ1-4; D remains unclear. Germline values: CDR1 SNHLY, CDR2 FYNNEI. Trimming took 3 bases from V and 8 from J, leaving 4 bases between them. The length of the CDR3 is 11 residues. The CDR3 DNA sequence: TGTGCCAGCAGTGAGTCCGAAAAACTGTTTTTT. It codes for CASSESEKLFF.

This chain connects TRBV12-3 or TRBV12-4 to TRBJ1-1, with 9 bases aligning to TRBD1. This CDR3 has 14 residues. After removal of 5 bases from V and 4 bases from J, the junction contained 5 bases not matched to a gene. This CDR3 reads CASSTDRGSTEAFF. DNA for the CDR3: TGTGCCAGCAGTACGGACAGGGGAAGCACTGAAGCTTTCTTT.

This clonotype was observed at least ten times. The rearrangement joins TRBV3-1 to TRBJ2-3; D perhaps matches TRBD1 (6 bases). V shed 0 bases and J shed 7 bases, with 11 bases lying between them. The germline V gene has CDR1 LGHDT and CDR2 YNNKEL (reference sequence). CDR3 size: 14 residues. In DNA, the CDR3 is TGTGCCAGCAGCCAAGATAACAGGGCAAATACGCAGTATTTT. Translating gives CASSQDNRANTQYF.

This clonotype came up a few times. This chain uses TRBV12-3 or TRBV12-4 with TRBJ2-3; D gene uncertain. V was trimmed by 1 base and J by 2 bases, leaving 10 bases between them. The CDR3 contains 15 residues. CDR3 loop: CASSLGGVFTDTQYF. CDR3 coding DNA: TGTGCCAGCAGTTTAGGTGGCGTTTTCACAGATACGCAGTATTTT.

As DNA, the CDR3 is TGCGCCAGCAGCCAAGAGCTACGGGGATACTCTGGAAACACCATATATTTT. This codes for CASSQELRGYSGNTIYF. V and J are TRBV4-3 and TRBJ1-3; D gene uncertain. Germline V gives CDR1 LGHNA, CDR2 YSLEER. The CDR3 has 17 residues. V shed 0 bases and J shed 0 bases, with 12 bases lying between them.

The genes are TRBV7-2 and TRBJ2-7, with 13 bases identical to TRBD2. Trimming removed 3 bases from V and 3 bases from J; junction bases left unmatched: 8. Looked up from germline, CDR1 is SGHTA and CDR2 is FQGNSA. CDR3 size: 17 residues. CDR3 protein: CASSFTSGRASIYEQYF. The CDR3 nucleotides are TGTGCCAGCAGCTTCACTAGCGGGAGGGCCTCGATCTACGAGCAGTACTTC. The full variable domain, its missing parts supplied by reference TRBV7-2 and TRBJ2-7, is GAGVSQSPSNKVTEKGKDVELRCDPISGHTALYWYRQSLGQGLEFLIYFQGNSAPDKSGLPSDRFSAERTGGSVSTLTIQRTQQEDSAVYLCASSFTSGRASIYEQYFGPGTRLTVT.

This clonotype was detected only a few times. CDR3 bases: TGTGCCAGCAGCTTAGAGACTAGTCGGGAGACCCAGTACTTC. Translating gives CASSLETSRETQYF. The chain uses TRBV11-2 and TRBJ2-5, with a tentative D call TRBD2 (6 bases). The germline V gene has CDR1 SGHAT and CDR2 FQNNGV. This CDR3 contains 14 residues. V was clipped by 0 bases and J by 5 bases, with 10 bases between them. Variable domain in full (rest from reference TRBV11-2 and TRBJ2-5): EAGVAQSPRYKIIEKRQSVAFWCNPISGHATLYWYQQILGQGPKLLIQFQNNGVVDDSQLPKDRFSAERLKGVDSTLKIQPAKLEDSAVYLCASSLETSRETQYFGPGTRLLVL.